The 2 T cell receptor beta chains below all came from one sample that was sequenced in a study of blood T cell repertoires in COVID-19. The repertoire was sequenced with immunoSEQ multiplex PCR; TCRdb's copy has only in-frame clones and lacks some. Here the sample spans over 150,000 clones, about four fifths being singletons. The sample was peripheral blood. These receptors all stem from a woman older than 75 with acute or convalescent COVID-19.

V is TRBV7-8 and J is TRBJ2-7; D is perhaps TRBD1 (7 bases). The CDR3 length is 15 residues. The germline V gene has CDR1 SGHVS and CDR2 FQNEAQ. The V end was cut by 5 bases, the J end by 3 bases, with 17 bases between. The CDR3 bases are TGTGCCAGCAGCCCCCGACAGGGAGGCGTCTACGAGCAGTACTTC. Encoded protein: CASSPRQGGVYEQYF. The full variable domain, in which reference TRBV7-8 and TRBJ2-7 provide the parts outside the CDR3, is GAGVSQSPRYKVAKRGQDVALRCDPISGHVSLFWYQQALGQGPEFLTYFQNEAQLDKSGLPSDRFFAERPEGSVSTLKIQRTQQEDSAVYLCASSPRQGGVYEQYFGPGTRLTVT.

This clone was recorded once. The chain has TRBV29-1 and TRBJ2-5; TRBD2 matches 8 bases. The trim removed 7 bases at V and 7 bases at J, leaving 8 bases unmatched. This CDR3 region has 12 residues. In germline, CDR1 is SQVTM, CDR2 ANQGSEA. The CDR3 loop is CSAPAGGGTQYF. In DNA, the CDR3 is TGCAGCGCCCCGGCCGGGGGGGGGACCCAGTACTTC.